Described below is a single T cell receptor beta chain sequence and its context. Its antigen has not been determined. It has no much larger one-base neighbor in the sample; base qualities were not kept. The data were taken from a study of T cell repertoires in breast cancer (dated by TCRdb to about 2016). Broadly, across the study: Samples profiled in the study came from tumors, lymph nodes and peripheral blood lymphocytes of breast cancer patients, along with peripheral blood from healthy control donors. The majority of the 20 or so patient tumors analyzed for shared TCRs were ER+/PR+. Nine healthy donors, of an age range similar to that of the patients, were included as controls. Sequencing yielded on average around 500,000 sequences per sample and around 10 reads per input cell. Because breast cancer has a low mutational burden and common mutations are rare, the study reasoned that TCRs shared between breast cancer patients would target shared antigens. Tumors and tumor-involved lymph nodes were minced, digested with Liberase and DNase, and then passed through 70-um and 40-um filters. Tumor-free lymph nodes were processed without enzymatic digestion, and blood samples were separated by Ficoll.

The paper's findings and limits, for the study overall: Discarding singleton TCRs and sampling only part of each tumor may have missed genuine antitumor clones. Possible tumor specificity was suggested for 15 to 20 TCR pairs that were shared across seven or more patient tumors yet rarely found in control blood. Emulsion RT-PCR was regarded as qualitative rather than quantitative, because clone recovery was skewed by transcript abundance and primer differences. TRBV7 predominance was observed among shared TCRs, which possibly reflected tumor recognition or mispriming bias from eight TRBV7 primers. Shared TCRs were encoded by various nucleotide sequences, which suggests selection and expansion based on antigen. Compared with tumor-free nodes, tumor-involved sentinel lymph nodes shared about fourfold more TCRs with matched tumor repertoires (roughly 7.3% versus 1.9%).

Library generation was performed with emulsion pairing. Unpaired genes were suppressed by a second nested PCR with blocking oligos, after which a third nested PCR added Illumina adaptors and barcodes. Each emulsion RT-PCR master mix contained roughly 5,000-260,000 T cells, with C-region, Stepout and V-region primers. The emulsions were generated using the Micellula Emulsion and Purification Kit, and the RT-PCR was run with Qiagen OneStep RT-PCR reagents. Pooled libraries were sequenced with paired-end 2 x 250 reads on an Illumina MiSeq. As for how the authors treated the data: In Galaxy, read pairs were joined and then clipped at the engineered overlap into separate alpha and beta files, and any unclipped reads were discarded. Alpha-beta pairs were assigned using CompleteTCR, a MiTCR-based pipeline in which chains sharing read cluster identifiers are linked by an R script. TCR sequences seen only once, which were about 1-3.4%, were removed as potential sequencing errors. The public reads were run again by TCRdb, first through fastp at Q25 and then through MiXCR, and only productive beta chains were kept. Rows with one shared CDR3 protein collapse into an entry with the most common genes and DNA. The V and J calls come from TCRdb's annotation, not from the publication. Recorded for this sample are about 140 distinct CDR3 sequences; 46% of them occurred a single time. About 99.9% of the sample is taken by the ten largest.

The study used an expanded emulsion RT-PCR method with primers for all TCR V genes to analyze paired alpha-beta TCRs of CD8+ T cells. CD8+ T cells were isolated with a CD8 positive selection kit and incubated overnight in 10 IU/mL IL-2 before emulsion RT-PCR. Including the terminal cysteine and phenylalanine, the CDR3 comprises 14 residues. Solely the CDR3 DNA is kept, with 42 bases framed from the first base. Trimming removed 7 bases from V and 7 bases from J, leaving 17 bases between the germline ends. Looking up the germline V gene yields CDR1 MNHGY and CDR2 SAAAGT. The receptor chain draws on TRBV6-8 and TRBJ2-1; TRBD2 is a possible D gene, resting on 5 matching bases. This sequence originates from a pool of human donors with breast cancer or a healthy control (not recorded which). The sequenced sample consisted of CD8+ T cells. CDR3 region: CASNKRAINNEQFF. The bases are TGTGCCAGCAACAAGAGGGCCATTAATAATGAGCAGTTCTTC.